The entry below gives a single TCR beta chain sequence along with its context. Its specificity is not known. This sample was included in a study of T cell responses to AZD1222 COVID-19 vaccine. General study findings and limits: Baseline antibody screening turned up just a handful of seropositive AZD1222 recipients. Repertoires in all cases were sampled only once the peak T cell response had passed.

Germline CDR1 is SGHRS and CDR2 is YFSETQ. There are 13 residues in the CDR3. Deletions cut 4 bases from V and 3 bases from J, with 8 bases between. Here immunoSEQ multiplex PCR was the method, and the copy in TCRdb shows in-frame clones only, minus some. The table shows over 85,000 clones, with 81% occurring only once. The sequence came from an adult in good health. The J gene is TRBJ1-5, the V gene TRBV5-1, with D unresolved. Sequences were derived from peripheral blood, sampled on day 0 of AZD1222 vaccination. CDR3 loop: CASSPGDNQPQHF. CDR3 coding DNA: TGCGCCAGCAGCCCCGGCGACAATCAGCCCCAGCATTTT.